This T cell receptor beta chain was identified during a study of T cells expressing NK-cell markers. Study-wide context: It was sorted CD3+CD56+NKG2C+, CD3+CD56+NKG2C- and CD3+CD56-NKG2C+ T cells that supplied the TCR beta repertoires.

Following a re-call of the 5' RACE reads, TCRdb has one entry per CDR3 protein and lacks DNA. The sample has some 500,000 distinct CDR3 sequences; the top ten hold over 1.1%. The germline gives CDR1 LGHDT, CDR2 YNNKEL (reference sequence). The CDR3 consists of 16 residues. The sample comprised blood T cells: a sorted CD56 or NKG2C T cell subset, CD4+ or CD8+ T cells, or bulk PBMC T cells (not recorded which). The chain links TRBV3-1 to TRBJ2-1. The source is a woman aged 45-60 years in good health. This chain's CDR3 is CASSQVARTPHNEQFF.